This entry concerns a single T cell receptor (beta chain). What it binds is unknown. The data derive from a study of T cell repertoires in cytomegalovirus infection. Study details: Indications came from public TCR beta signatures; they pointed to CMV infection and to a matching HLA type. Study conclusions and caveats: HLA-C-restricted CMV-specific TCR beta clonotypes prevailed in the ex vivo response. The cumulative frequency of public TCR beta families distinguished individuals who carried CMV together with the relevant HLA.

One entry per CDR3 protein, called by TCRdb with MiXCR from the reads. The table includes 450,000 to 600,000 distinct CDR3 sequences, under 55% detected once. This CDR3 is 15 amino acids long. With 8 bases removed from V and 4 bases from J, the gap between germline ends came to 18 bases. The receptor was derived from a human donor in good health (CMV status not recorded). Some clones in this sample may be carry-over from other donors' samples. Sample: cultured PBMCs, taken from culture after CMV antigen stimulation. This chain uses TRBV12-3 or TRBV12-4 with TRBJ2-1; a possible D gene is TRBD1 (6 bases). CDR3 sequence (DNA): TGTGCCAGCCTTGGGGGATACCAGGGGTACAATGAGCAGTTCTTC. Its translation is CASLGGYQGYNEQFF.